This record concerns one T cell receptor (beta chain) sequence. Its specificity is unknown. This specimen comes from a study of identical twins. The germline gives CDR1 MGHDK, CDR2 SYGVNS. The CDR3 length is 15 residues. J was trimmed by 1 base and V by 2 bases; bases with no gene match: 3. TCRdb redid the calling of the 5' RACE reads with MiXCR, one entry per CDR3 protein. The sample contains 1.5 million to 2 million distinct CDR3 sequences, less than 35% of which appear only once. Study results and caveats: Modeled out-of-frame TCR alpha sharing in monozygotic twins fell below observed levels.

The receptor was derived from a newborn girl in good health. Sequencing was done on a sample of cord blood. The rearrangement joins TRBV25-1 to TRBJ1-1; 8 bases map to TRBD1. CDR3 nucleotide sequence: TGTGCCAGCAGTGAACTGGACAGGGCGAACACTGAAGCTTTCTTT. Translating gives CASSELDRANTEAFF.